This TCR beta chain appears in the sequencing data of a study of metastatic and nonmetastatic thyroid tumors. Study background: Repertoires of blood and of tissue (tumor or nodule) from malignant and benign thyroid patients were compared. Notes on the study in general: Compared with benign nodules, malignant thyroid tumors were reported to have significantly higher TCR beta diversity in both blood and tumor.

This clone was observed a few times. Its antigen is still unknown. There are 14 residues in the CDR3. Per the germline V gene, CDR1 is SGHRS and CDR2 is YFSETQ. V shed 2 bases and J shed 11 bases, with 19 bases lying between them. No patient received treatment before thyroid surgery. Original processing methods: Building a distant-metastasis classifier for papillary thyroid cancer drew on CDR3 differences across clinicopathological groups. TCRdb ran MiXCR on the PCR reads. These V and J calls derive from TCRdb rather than the authors' analysis. This sample has roughly 29,000 clones; 20% to 25% occur once, and the top ten carry about two fifths.

The receptor was derived from a female donor with papillary thyroid cancer or a benign thyroid nodule (not recorded which). Some clones in this sample may be carry-over from other donors' samples. The rearrangement uses TRBV5-1 and TRBJ1-1; possible D gene TRBD1, 5 bases. The specimen sequenced was blood. In DNA, the CDR3 is TGCGCCAGCAGCTTAGGGGACGGGCCCAGGAATGCTTTCTTT. Protein: CASSLGDGPRNAFF.